This entry describes one T cell receptor (beta chain). The sample comes from a study of blood T cell repertoires in COVID-19. In the study overall: The United States, Italy and Spain supplied acute and convalescent COVID-19 samples.

Cohort 3 recovery required two negative PCRs, clearance, or symptom resolution. Profiled with immunoSEQ multiplex PCR; TCRdb holds only in-frame clones, not every one. The data show some 330,000 clones, with around four fifths seen just once and approximately 5.4% held by the top ten. The V segment lost 4 bases and the J segment 3 bases; nucleotides outside the gene matches: 15. Germline assignment: CDR1 SGHNT and CDR2 YYREEE (reference sequence). The CDR3 totals 17 residues. Sequencing was done on a sample of PBMCs or T cells enriched from blood (not recorded which). The receptor was isolated from a woman in her 50s who had recovered from COVID-19. The rearrangement uses TRBV5-4 and TRBJ1-1, with 7 bases that match TRBD1. CDR3 in amino acids: CASSPDPDRIVDTEAFF. The CDR3, as DNA: TGTGCCAGCAGCCCGGACCCGGACAGGATAGTCGACACTGAAGCTTTCTTT. Combining the CDR3 with reference TRBV5-4 and TRBJ1-1 gives the whole variable domain ETGVTQSPTHLIKTRGQQVTLRCSSQSGHNTVSWYQQALGQGPQFIFQYYREEENGRGNFPPRFSGLQFPNYSSELNVNALELDDSALYLCASSPDPDRIVDTEAFFGQGTRLTVV.